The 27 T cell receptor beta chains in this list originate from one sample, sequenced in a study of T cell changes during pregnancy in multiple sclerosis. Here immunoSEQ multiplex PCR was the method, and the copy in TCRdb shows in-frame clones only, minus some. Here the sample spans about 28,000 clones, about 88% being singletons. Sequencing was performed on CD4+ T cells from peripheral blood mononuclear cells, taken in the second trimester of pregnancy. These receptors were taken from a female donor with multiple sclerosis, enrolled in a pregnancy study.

In DNA, the CDR3 is TGTGCCAGCAGCCCCACGACAGGGTTGACGAATTCACCCCTCCACTTT. Translated, it gives CASSPTTGLTNSPLHF. This chain links TRBV7-2 with TRBJ1-6, with 7 nucleotides matching TRBD1. Trimming cost V 5 bases and J 7 bases; bases outside gene matches: 11. The CDR3 covers 16 residues. Germline lookup yields CDR1 SGHTA and CDR2 FQGNSA.

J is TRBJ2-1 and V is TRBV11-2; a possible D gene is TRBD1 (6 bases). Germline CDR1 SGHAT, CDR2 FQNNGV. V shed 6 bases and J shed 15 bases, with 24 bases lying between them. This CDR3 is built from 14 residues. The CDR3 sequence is CASRSLQGRGYPFF. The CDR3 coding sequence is TGTGCCAGCAGAAGCCTACAGGGAAGGGGGTATCCGTTCTTC.

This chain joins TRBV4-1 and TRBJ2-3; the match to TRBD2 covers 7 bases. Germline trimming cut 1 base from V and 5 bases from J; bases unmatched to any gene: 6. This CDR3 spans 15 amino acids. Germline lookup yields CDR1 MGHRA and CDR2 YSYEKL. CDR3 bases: TGCGCCAGCAGCCAAGTTGCGCGGGGGAGAGATACGCAGTATTTT. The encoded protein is CASSQVARGRDTQYF.

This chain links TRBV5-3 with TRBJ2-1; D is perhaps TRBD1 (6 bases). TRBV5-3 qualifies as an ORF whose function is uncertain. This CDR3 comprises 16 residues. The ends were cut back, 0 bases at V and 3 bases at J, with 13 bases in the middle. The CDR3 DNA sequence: TGTGCCAGAAGCTTGGAAAACGGGACACTCTACAATGAGCAGTTCTTC. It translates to CARSLENGTLYNEQFF.

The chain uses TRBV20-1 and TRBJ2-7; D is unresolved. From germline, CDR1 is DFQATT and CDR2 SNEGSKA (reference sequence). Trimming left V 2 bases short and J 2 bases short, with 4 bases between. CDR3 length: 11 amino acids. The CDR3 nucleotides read TGCAGTGCTAGACAAACCTACGAGCAGTACTTC. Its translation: CSARQTYEQYF.

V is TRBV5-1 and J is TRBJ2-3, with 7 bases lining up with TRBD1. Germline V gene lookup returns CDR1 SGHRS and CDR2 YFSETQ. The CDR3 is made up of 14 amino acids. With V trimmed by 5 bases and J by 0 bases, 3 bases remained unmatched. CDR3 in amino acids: CASREQGSTDTQYF. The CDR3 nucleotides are TGCGCCAGCAGGGAACAGGGGAGCACAGATACGCAGTATTTT. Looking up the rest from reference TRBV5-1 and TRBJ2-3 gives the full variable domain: KAGVTQTPRYLIKTRGQQVTLSCSPISGHRSVSWYQQTPGQGLQFLFEYFSETQRNKGNFPGRFSGRQFSNSRSEMNVSTLELGDSALYLCASREQGSTDTQYFGPGTRLTVL.

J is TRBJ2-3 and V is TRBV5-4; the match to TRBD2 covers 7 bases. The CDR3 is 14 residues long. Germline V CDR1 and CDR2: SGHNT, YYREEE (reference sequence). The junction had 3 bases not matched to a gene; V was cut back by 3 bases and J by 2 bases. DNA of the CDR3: TGTGCCAGCAGCTCGGGGGGATACACAGATACGCAGTATTTT. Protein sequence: CASSSGGYTDTQYF.

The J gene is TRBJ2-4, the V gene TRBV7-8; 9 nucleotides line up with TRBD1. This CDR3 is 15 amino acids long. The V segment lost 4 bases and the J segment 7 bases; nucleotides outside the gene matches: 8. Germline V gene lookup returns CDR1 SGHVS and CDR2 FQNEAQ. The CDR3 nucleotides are TGTGCCAGCAGCTCCCCCGGGACAGGGATGAACATTCAGTACTTC. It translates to CASSSPGTGMNIQYF.

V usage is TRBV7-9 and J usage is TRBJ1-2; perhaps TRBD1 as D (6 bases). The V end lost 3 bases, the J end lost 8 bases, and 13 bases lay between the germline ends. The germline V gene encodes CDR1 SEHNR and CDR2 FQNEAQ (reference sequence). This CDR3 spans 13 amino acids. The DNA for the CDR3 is TGTGCCAGCAGCTTCAGCCAGGGGCAGGGCTACACCTTC. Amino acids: CASSFSQGQGYTF.

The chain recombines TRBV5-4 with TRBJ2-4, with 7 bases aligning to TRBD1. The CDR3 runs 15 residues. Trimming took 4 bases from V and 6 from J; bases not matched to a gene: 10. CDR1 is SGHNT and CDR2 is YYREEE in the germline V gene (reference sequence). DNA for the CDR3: TGTGCCAGCAGCCCAGAGACAGGGCGAGGAAACATTCAGTACTTC. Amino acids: CASSPETGRGNIQYF.

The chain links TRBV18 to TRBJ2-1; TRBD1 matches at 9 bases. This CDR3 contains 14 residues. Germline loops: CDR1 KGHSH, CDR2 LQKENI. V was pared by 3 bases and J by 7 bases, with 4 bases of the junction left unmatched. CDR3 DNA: TGTGCCAGCTCACCGACAGGGGGAGAGAATGAGCAGTTCTTC. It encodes CASSPTGGENEQFF.

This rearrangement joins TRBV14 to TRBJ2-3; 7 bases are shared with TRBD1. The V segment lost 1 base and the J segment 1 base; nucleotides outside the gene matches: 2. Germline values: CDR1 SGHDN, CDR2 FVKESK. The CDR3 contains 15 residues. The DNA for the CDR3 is TGTGCCAGCAGCCAAGTAACAGGGGGCACAGATACGCAGTATTTT. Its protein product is CASSQVTGGTDTQYF.

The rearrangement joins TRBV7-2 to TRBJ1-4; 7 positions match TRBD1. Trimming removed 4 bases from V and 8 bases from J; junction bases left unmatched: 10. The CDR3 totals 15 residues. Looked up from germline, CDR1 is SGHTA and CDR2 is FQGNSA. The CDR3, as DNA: TGTGCCAGCAGCTCTTACAGGGGCATTCGGGAAAAACTGTTTTTT. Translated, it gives CASSSYRGIREKLFF.

The CDR3 region is CASSLGTVPYNEQFF. The CDR3 DNA follows: TGTGCCAGCAGCTTGGGGACAGTCCCCTACAATGAGCAGTTCTTC. This chain links TRBV7-9 with TRBJ2-1; 7 bases agree with TRBD1. With 3 bases clipped from V and 2 bases from J, the junction kept 4 bases outside the gene matches. Germline V gives CDR1 SEHNR, CDR2 FQNEAQ (reference sequence). There are 15 residues in the CDR3.

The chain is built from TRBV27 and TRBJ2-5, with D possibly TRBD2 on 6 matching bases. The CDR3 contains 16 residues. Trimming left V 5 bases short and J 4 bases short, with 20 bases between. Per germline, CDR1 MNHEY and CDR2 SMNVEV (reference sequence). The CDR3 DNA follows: TGTGCCAGCAGTACCCCCCCTCGGGGGAGCCTAGAGACCCAGTACTTC. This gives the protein CASSTPPRGSLETQYF.

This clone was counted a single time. CDR3: CASSPQSYGYTF. CDR3 in DNA: TGTGCCAGCAGCCCACAGTCCTATGGCTACACCTTC. The V gene is TRBV7-2, the J gene TRBJ1-2; no definite D call. The CDR3 is made up of 12 amino acids. The germline gives CDR1 SGHTA, CDR2 FQGNSA. Trimming stripped 5 bases from V and 4 bases from J, with 8 bases between.

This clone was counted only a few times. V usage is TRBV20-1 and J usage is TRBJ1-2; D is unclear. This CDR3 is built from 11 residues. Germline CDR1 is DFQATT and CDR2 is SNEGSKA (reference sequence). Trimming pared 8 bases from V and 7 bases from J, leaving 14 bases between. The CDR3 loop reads CSPYGLPGYTF. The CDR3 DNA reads TGCAGTCCATATGGACTTCCTGGCTACACCTTC.

The CDR3 sequence is CASNQRGAFGELFF. For the CDR3, the DNA is TGTGCCAGTAACCAACGGGGGGCGTTCGGGGAGCTGTTTTTT. This chain links TRBV19 with TRBJ2-2; a possible D gene is TRBD2 (7 bases). The CDR3 is made up of 14 amino acids. CDR1 and CDR2 from the germline V gene are LNHDA and SQIVND (reference sequence). Trimming took 7 bases from V and 7 from J, leaving 16 bases between them.

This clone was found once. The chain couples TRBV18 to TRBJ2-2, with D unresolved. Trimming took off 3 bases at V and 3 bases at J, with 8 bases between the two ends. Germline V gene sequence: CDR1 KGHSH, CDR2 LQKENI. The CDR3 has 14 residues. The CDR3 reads CASSPSTDTGELFF. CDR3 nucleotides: TGTGCCAGCTCACCGTCAACAGACACCGGGGAGCTGTTTTTT.

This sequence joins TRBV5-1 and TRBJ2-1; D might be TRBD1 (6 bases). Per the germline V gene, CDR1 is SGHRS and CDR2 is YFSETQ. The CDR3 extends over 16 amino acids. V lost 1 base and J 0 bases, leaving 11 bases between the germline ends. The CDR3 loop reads CASSLFGTLSYNEQFF. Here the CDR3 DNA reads TGCGCCAGCAGCTTGTTCGGGACACTCTCCTACAATGAGCAGTTCTTC.

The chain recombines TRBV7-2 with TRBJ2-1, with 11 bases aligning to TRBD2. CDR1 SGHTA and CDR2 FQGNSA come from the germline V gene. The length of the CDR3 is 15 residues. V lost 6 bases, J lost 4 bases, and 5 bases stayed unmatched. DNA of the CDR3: TGTGCCAGCAGTCCTAGCGGGGGGCCTTACAATGAGCAGTTCTTC. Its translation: CASSPSGGPYNEQFF.

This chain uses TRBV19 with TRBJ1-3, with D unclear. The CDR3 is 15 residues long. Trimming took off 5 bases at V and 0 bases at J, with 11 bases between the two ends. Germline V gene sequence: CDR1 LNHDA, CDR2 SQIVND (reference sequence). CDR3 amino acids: CASSFGEDSGNTIYF. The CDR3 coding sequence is TGTGCCAGTAGTTTCGGGGAAGACTCTGGAAACACCATATATTTT.

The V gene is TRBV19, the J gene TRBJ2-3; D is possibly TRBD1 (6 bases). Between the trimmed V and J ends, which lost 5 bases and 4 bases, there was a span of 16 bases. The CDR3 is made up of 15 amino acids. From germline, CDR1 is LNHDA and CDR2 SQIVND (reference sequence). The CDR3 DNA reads TGTGCCAGTAGTTCCAGGGGTCATGGAGCAGATACGCAGTATTTT. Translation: CASSSRGHGADTQYF. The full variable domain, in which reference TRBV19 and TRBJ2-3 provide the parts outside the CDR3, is DGGITQSPKYLFRKEGQNVTLSCEQNLNHDAMYWYRQDPGQGLRLIYYSQIVNDFQKGDIAEGYSVSREKKESFPLTVTSAQKNPTAFYLCASSSRGHGADTQYFGPGTRLTVL.

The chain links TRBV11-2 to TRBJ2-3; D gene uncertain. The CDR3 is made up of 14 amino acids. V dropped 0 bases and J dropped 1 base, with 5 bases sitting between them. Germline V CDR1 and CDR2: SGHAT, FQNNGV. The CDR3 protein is CASSLDPGTDTQYF. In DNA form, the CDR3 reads TGTGCCAGCAGCTTAGACCCGGGCACAGATACGCAGTATTTT.

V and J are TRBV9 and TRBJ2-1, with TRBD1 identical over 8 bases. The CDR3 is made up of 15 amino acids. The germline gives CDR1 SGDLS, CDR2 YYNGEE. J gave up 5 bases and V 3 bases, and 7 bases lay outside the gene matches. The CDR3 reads CASSARQGQDNEQFF. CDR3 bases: TGTGCCAGCAGCGCCCGACAGGGGCAGGACAATGAGCAGTTCTTC. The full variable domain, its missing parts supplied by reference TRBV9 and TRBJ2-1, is DSGVTQTPKHLITATGQRVTLRCSPRSGDLSVYWYQQSLDQGLQFLIQYYNGEERAKGNILERFSAQQFPDLHSELNLSSLELGDSALYFCASSARQGQDNEQFFGPGTRLTVL.

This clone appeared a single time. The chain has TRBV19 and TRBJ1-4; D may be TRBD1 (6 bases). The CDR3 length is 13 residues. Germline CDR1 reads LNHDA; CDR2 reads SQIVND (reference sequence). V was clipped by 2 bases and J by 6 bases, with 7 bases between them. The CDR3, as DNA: TGTGCCAGTAGTATATCAGGGGATGAAAAACTGTTTTTT. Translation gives CASSISGDEKLFF.

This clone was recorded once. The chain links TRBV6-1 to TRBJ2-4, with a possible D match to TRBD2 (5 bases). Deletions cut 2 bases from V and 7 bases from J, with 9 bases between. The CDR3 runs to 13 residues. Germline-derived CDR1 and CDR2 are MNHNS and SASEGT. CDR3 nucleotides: TGTGCCAGCAGTGAAACCGGGAACAACATTCAGTACTTC. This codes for CASSETGNNIQYF.